This T cell receptor beta chain is from a study of shared clonotypes between healthy human individuals. This CDR3 is 14 amino acids long. Trimming shortened V by 5 bases and J by 1 base, and 12 bases separated the two germline ends. CDR1 and CDR2 (germline): KGHSH, LQKENI. This clone appeared a single time. Once extracted for a subset, genomic DNA was divided evenly among several immunoSEQ plates. In the original analysis: ImmunoSEQ output held junction-only sequences without quality scores, so filtering differed. Produced via immunoSEQ multiplex PCR; TCRdb's table is partial and in-frame only. Clone size and V and J calls were adopted from that table, with D and trimming inferred from the DNA. The sample has about a million clones, roughly 72% seen once; the top ten hold approximately 1.5%.

The origin of this receptor is a man between 18 and 35 years old in good health. Sequencing was carried out using memory CD4+ T cells sorted from blood. The subset is: CD45RA-negative fraction. The chain carries TRBV18 and TRBJ2-7, with D perhaps TRBD2 (5 bases). Here the CDR3 DNA reads TGTGCCAGCTCATCCCGGGAACGATCCTACGAGCAGTACTTC. Protein sequence: CASSSRERSYEQYF. Complete variable domain (other parts from reference TRBV18 and TRBJ2-7): NAGVMQNPRHLVRRRGQEARLRCSPMKGHSHVYWYRQLPEEGLKFMVYLQKENIIDESGMPKERFSAEFPKEGPSILRIQQVVRGDSAAYFCASSSRERSYEQYFGPGTRLTVT.